These T cell receptor beta chains were read from a single sample in a study of cytotoxic CD8 clonotypes in ibrutinib-treated CLL. Clones were read by immunoSEQ multiplex PCR, and TCRdb kept only the in-frame ones, dropping some. Counted here are around 200,000 clones, 70% occurring once; the ten biggest clones make up roughly 6.4%. The sample was PBMCs, taken after 12 months of ibrutinib treatment. These receptors were taken from a human donor with chronic lymphocytic leukemia. Both conserved end residues are part of each CDR3. Each record gives: CDR3 length, V gene, D gene, clone size, J gene, CDR3 protein, CDR3 DNA. A D gene is named only where the DNA matches it firmly. Rows may omit the clone size; those that give it use once, few, many or a size class.

16	TRBV9	TRBD2	-	TRBJ2-3	CASSSHVGGAGDTQYF	TGTGCCAGCAGCTCCCACGTCGGGGGGGCCGGAGATACGCAGTATTTT
13	TRBV7-9	-	-	TRBJ2-3	CASRKTGEDTQYF	TGTGCCAGCAGGAAGACAGGCGAAGATACGCAGTATTTT
15	TRBV4-2	-	-	TRBJ2-7	CASSQEAVSTYEQYF	TGTGCCAGCAGCCAAGAAGCTGTAAGCACCTACGAGCAGTACTTC
14	TRBV27	TRBD2	-	TRBJ2-3	CASSLSFGGTPEYF	TGTGCCAGCAGTTTAAGCTTCGGGGGGACCCCTGAGTATTTT
15	TRBV18	-	-	TRBJ2-6	CASSTQGTGANVLTF	TGTGCCAGCTCAACCCAGGGCACTGGGGCCAACGTCCTGACTTTC
14	TRBV10-2	-	-	TRBJ2-7	CASSDWGSIGEQYF	TGCGCCAGCAGTGATTGGGGGTCGATCGGCGAGCAGTACTTC
16	TRBV27	-	-	TRBJ2-6	CASSYLQGSGANVLTF	TGTGCCAGCAGTTATCTACAGGGCTCTGGGGCCAACGTCCTGACTTTC
15	TRBV2	-	-	TRBJ1-2	CASSDRESLTNGYTF	TGTGCCAGCAGTGACCGAGAATCCTTGACCAATGGCTACACCTTC
15	TRBV19	-	-	TRBJ1-1	CASSIDGPARGEAFF	TGTGCCAGTAGTATAGATGGGCCAGCCCGAGGGGAAGCTTTCTTT
14	TRBV28	-	-	TRBJ2-1	CASSLVGRGNEQFF	TGTGCCAGCAGTTTAGTCGGCAGGGGCAATGAGCAGTTCTTC
15	TRBV5-8	-	-	TRBJ1-5	CASSISAISNQPQHF	TGTGCCAGCAGCATCTCAGCGATTAGCAATCAGCCCCAGCATTTT
14	TRBV9	-	-	TRBJ2-3	CASSVGYSTDTQYF	TGTGCCAGCAGCGTAGGATATTCTACAGATACGCAGTATTTT
15	TRBV7-9	TRBD1	-	TRBJ1-2	CASSSTDRDDYGYTF	TGTGCCAGCAGCTCCACAGACAGGGATGACTATGGCTACACCTTC
13	TRBV6-6	-	once	TRBJ2-7	CASSYEGPNEQYF	TGTGCCAGCAGTTACGAGGGGCCCAACGAGCAGTACTTC
15	TRBV15	TRBD1	-	TRBJ1-2	CATSSSGTGNSGYTF	TGTGCCACCAGCAGCTCCGGGACAGGGAACTCTGGCTACACCTTC
13	TRBV5-1	-	-	TRBJ1-2	CASSAGVSDGYTF	TGCGCCAGCAGCGCCGGAGTGTCGGATGGCTACACCTTC
14	TRBV11-2	-	-	TRBJ2-7	CASSPFNRRGEQYF	TGTGCCAGCAGCCCGTTCAATCGGAGGGGCGAGCAGTACTTC
15	TRBV7-3	-	-	TRBJ2-7	CASSLLQGRLHEQYF	TGTGCCAGCAGCTTATTGCAGGGGCGCCTTCACGAGCAGTACTTC
15	TRBV19	TRBD1	-	TRBJ1-5	CASSIYRGGNQPQHF	TGTGCCAGTAGTATATACAGGGGAGGCAATCAGCCCCAGCATTTT
15	TRBV27	TRBD1	few	TRBJ1-1	CASSRRDRGNTEAFF	TGTGCCAGCAGTCGCAGGGACAGGGGCAACACTGAAGCTTTCTTT
15	TRBV6-6	-	-	TRBJ2-7	CASSYESRGSYEQYF	TGTGCCAGCAGTTATGAGAGCAGAGGTTCGTACGAGCAGTACTTC
14	TRBV6-6	TRBD1	-	TRBJ1-3	CASSRQGDGNTIYF	TGTGCCAGCAGCAGACAGGGGGATGGAAACACCATATATTTT
13	TRBV6-4	-	-	TRBJ1-1	CASSNRVGTEAFF	TGTGCCAGCAGTAACAGGGTTGGCACTGAAGCTTTCTTT
15	TRBV7-2	-	-	TRBJ1-3	CASSLTGVSGNTIYF	TGTGCCAGCAGCTTGACAGGTGTCTCTGGAAACACCATATATTTT
12	TRBV10-3	TRBD2	-	TRBJ2-7	CATGRGAYEQYF	TGTGCCACCGGGAGGGGGGCCTACGAGCAGTACTTC
15	TRBV7-3	-	few	TRBJ1-1	CASSLMPGMNTEAFF	TGTGCCAGCAGCTTAATGCCAGGGATGAACACTGAAGCTTTCTTT
15	TRBV27	-	few	TRBJ1-2	CASSLLNSDLYGYTF	TGTGCCAGCAGTTTATTGAACAGTGACCTTTATGGCTACACCTTC
14	TRBV9	-	-	TRBJ2-1	CASSVPPWRDEQFF	TGTGCCAGCAGCGTACCCCCTTGGCGGGATGAGCAGTTCTTC
15	TRBV19	-	-	TRBJ1-4	CASSREGGRNEKLFF	TGTGCCAGTAGTCGTGAGGGGGGACGGAATGAAAAACTGTTTTTT
12	TRBV25-1	TRBD1	-	TRBJ1-2	CASSPGTVGYTF	TGTGCCAGCAGCCCTGGGACAGTAGGCTACACCTTC
16	TRBV4-1	-	few	TRBJ1-1	CASSHPMQGTHTEAFF	TGCGCCAGCAGCCACCCCATGCAGGGAACTCACACTGAAGCTTTCTTT
17	TRBV5-5	TRBD1	few	TRBJ1-4	CASSLVMGQGIGEKLFF	TGTGCCAGCAGCTTGGTTATGGGACAGGGTATAGGTGAAAAACTGTTTTTT
15	TRBV27	TRBD1	-	TRBJ1-2	CASRRQGKPNYGYTF	TGTGCCAGCAGAAGACAGGGAAAACCTAACTATGGCTACACCTTC
17	TRBV4-1	TRBD2	-	TRBJ2-4	CASSQIAGTLAKNIQYF	TGCGCCAGCAGCCAGATAGCGGGGACTCTAGCCAAAAACATTCAGTACTTC
12	TRBV18	-	-	TRBJ2-5	CASSPVQETQYF	TGTGCCAGCTCACCTGTGCAAGAGACCCAGTACTTC
14	TRBV5-1	-	-	TRBJ1-2	CASSFRQRDYGYTF	TGCGCCAGCAGCTTTAGACAGCGGGACTATGGCTACACCTTC
15	TRBV19	-	-	TRBJ1-4	CASSIGRQLGEKLFF	TGTGCCAGTAGTATTGGCCGTCAGCTTGGTGAAAAACTGTTTTTT
15	TRBV28	-	few	TRBJ2-7	CASSPNPGSGDEQYF	TGTGCCAGCAGCCCAAACCCAGGGTCAGGGGACGAGCAGTACTTC
17	TRBV4-3	-	-	TRBJ1-4	CASSRDVAVEANEKLFF	TGCGCCAGCAGTCGAGATGTGGCCGTGGAAGCTAATGAAAAACTGTTTTTT
17	TRBV7-2	TRBD1	-	TRBJ1-4	CASSLPGTGTGGEKLFF	TGTGCCAGCAGCCTCCCCGGGACCGGGACAGGGGGCGAAAAACTGTTTTTT
17	TRBV7-8	-	-	TRBJ2-1	CASSSPRLVGSYNEQFF	TGTGCCAGCAGCTCCCCGAGACTAGTAGGCTCCTACAATGAGCAGTTCTTC
12	TRBV6-6	-	-	TRBJ2-2	CASSYGTGELFF	TGTGCCAGCAGTTATGGCACCGGGGAGCTGTTTTTT
16	TRBV15	TRBD1	-	TRBJ2-3	CATSKGTVSSTDTQYF	TGTGCCACCAGCAAAGGGACAGTCTCTAGCACAGATACGCAGTATTTT
15	TRBV6-1	-	-	TRBJ2-5	CASSEPRQAKETQYF	TGTGCCAGCAGTGAACCCCGACAGGCTAAAGAGACCCAGTACTTC
15	TRBV6-1	TRBD1	-	TRBJ1-2	CASSSGQVANYGYTF	TGTGCCAGCAGTTCCGGACAGGTAGCTAACTATGGCTACACCTTC
15	TRBV5-6	-	-	TRBJ1-2	CASSLTGHRLDGYTF	TGTGCCAGCAGCTTGACGGGGCACCGTCTCGATGGCTACACCTTC
16	TRBV4-2	-	-	TRBJ1-1	CASSQDWGRMNTEAFF	TGTGCCAGCAGCCAAGATTGGGGGCGGATGAACACTGAAGCTTTCTTT
13	TRBV9	-	-	TRBJ1-5	CASSVTGNQPQHF	TGTGCCAGCAGCGTTACAGGCAATCAGCCCCAGCATTTT
14	TRBV28	-	-	TRBJ2-5	CASSNNRAGETQYF	TGTGCCAGCAGTAACAACAGGGCTGGGGAGACCCAGTACTTC
16	TRBV6-6	TRBD2	-	TRBJ2-7	CASTDPGDAGVGEQYF	TGTGCCAGCACCGACCCCGGGGACGCGGGAGTCGGGGAGCAGTACTTC
14	TRBV6-1	-	-	TRBJ1-3	CASSEASNGNTIYF	TGTGCCAGCAGTGAAGCGAGCAATGGAAACACCATATATTTT